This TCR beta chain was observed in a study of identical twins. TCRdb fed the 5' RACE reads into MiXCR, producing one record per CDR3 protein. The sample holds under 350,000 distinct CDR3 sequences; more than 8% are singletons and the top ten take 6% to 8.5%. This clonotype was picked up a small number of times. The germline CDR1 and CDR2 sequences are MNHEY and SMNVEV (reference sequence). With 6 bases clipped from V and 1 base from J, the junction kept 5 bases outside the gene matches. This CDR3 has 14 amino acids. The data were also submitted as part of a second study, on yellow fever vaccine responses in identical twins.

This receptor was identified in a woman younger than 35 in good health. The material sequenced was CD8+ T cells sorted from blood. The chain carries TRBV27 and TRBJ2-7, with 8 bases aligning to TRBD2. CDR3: CASSPGLESYEQYF. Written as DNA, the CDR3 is TGTGCCAGCAGCCCGGGACTAGAGTCCTACGAGCAGTACTTC.